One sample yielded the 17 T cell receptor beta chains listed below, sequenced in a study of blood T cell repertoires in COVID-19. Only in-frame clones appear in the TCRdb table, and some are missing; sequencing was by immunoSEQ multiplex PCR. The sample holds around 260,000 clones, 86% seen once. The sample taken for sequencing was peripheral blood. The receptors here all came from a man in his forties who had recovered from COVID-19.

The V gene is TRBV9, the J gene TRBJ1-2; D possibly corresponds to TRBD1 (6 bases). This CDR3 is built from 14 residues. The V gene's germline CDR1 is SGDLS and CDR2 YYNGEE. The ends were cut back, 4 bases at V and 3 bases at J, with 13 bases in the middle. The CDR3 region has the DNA TGTGCCAGCAGCTCACCAGGGGACCACTATGGCTACACCTTC. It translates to CASSSPGDHYGYTF. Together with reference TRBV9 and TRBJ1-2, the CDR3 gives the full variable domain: DSGVTQTPKHLITATGQRVTLRCSPRSGDLSVYWYQQSLDQGLQFLIQYYNGEERAKGNILERFSAQQFPDLHSELNLSSLELGDSALYFCASSSPGDHYGYTFGSGTRLTVV.

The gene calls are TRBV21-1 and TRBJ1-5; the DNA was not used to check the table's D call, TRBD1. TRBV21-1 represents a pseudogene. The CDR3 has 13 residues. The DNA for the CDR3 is TGTGCCAGCAGCCAGGATAGCAATCAGCCCCAGCATTTT. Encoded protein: CASSQDSNQPQHF.

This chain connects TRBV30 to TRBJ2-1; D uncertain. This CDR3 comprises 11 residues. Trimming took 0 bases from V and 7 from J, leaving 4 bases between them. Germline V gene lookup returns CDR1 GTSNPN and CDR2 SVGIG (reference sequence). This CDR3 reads CAWSVLNEQFF. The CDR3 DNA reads TGTGCCTGGAGTGTACTAAATGAGCAGTTCTTC. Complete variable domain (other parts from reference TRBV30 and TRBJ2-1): SQTIHQWPATLVQPVGSPLSLECTVEGTSNPNLYWYRQAAGRGLQLLFYSVGIGQISSEVPQNLSASRPQDRQFILSSKKLLLSDSGFYLCAWSVLNEQFFGPGTRLTVL.

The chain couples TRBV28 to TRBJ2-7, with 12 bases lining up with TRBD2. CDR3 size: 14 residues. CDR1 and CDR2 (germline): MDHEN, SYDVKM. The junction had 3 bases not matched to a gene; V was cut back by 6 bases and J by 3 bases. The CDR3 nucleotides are TGTGCCAGCAGCGGACTAGCGGGATTCTACGAGCAGTACTTC. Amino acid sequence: CASSGLAGFYEQYF.

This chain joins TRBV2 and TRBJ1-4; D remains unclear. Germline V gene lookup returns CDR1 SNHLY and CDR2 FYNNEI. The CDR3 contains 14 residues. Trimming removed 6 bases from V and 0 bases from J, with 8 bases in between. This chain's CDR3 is CASRIQSTNEKLFF. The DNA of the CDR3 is TGTGCCAGCAGAATACAGTCAACTAATGAAAAACTGTTTTTT. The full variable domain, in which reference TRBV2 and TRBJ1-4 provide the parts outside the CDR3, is EPEVTQTPSHQVTQMGQEVILRCVPISNHLYFYWYRQILGQKVEFLVSFYNNEISEKSEIFDDQFSVERPDGSNFTLKIRSTKLEDSAMYFCASRIQSTNEKLFFGSGTQLSVL.

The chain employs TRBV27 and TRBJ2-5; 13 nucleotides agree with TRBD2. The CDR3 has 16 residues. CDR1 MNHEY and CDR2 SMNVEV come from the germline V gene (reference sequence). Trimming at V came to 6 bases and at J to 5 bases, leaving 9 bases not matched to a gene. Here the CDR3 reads CASSQGLAGVGETQYF. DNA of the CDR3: TGTGCCAGCAGCCAAGGACTAGCGGGAGTAGGGGAGACCCAGTACTTC.

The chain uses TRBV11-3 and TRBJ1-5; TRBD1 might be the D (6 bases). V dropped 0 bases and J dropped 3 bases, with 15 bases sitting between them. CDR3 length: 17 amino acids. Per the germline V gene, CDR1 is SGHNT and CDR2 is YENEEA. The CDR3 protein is CASSLDLTGPINQPQHF. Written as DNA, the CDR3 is TGTGCCAGCAGCTTAGATCTAACAGGGCCCATCAATCAGCCCCAGCATTTT.

The CDR3 sequence: CASSARTSGEETQYF. The CDR3 region has the DNA TGTGCCAGCAGCGCTCGGACTAGCGGGGAAGAGACCCAGTACTTC. J is TRBJ2-5 and V is TRBV5-4; 12 bases align to TRBD2. In germline, CDR1 is SGHNT, CDR2 YYREEE (reference sequence). Trimming removed 4 bases from V and 3 bases from J; junction bases left unmatched: 4. This CDR3 spans 15 amino acids.

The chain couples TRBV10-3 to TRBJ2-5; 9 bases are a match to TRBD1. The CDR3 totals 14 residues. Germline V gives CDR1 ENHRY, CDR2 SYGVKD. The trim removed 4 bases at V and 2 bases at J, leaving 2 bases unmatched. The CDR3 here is CAISGGTGQETQYF. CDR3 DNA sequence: TGTGCCATCAGTGGGGGGACAGGGCAAGAGACCCAGTACTTC.

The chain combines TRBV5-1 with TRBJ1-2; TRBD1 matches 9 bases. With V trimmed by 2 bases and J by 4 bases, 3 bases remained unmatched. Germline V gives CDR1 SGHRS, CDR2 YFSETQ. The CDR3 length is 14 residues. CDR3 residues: CASSFDRGSYGYTF. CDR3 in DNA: TGCGCCAGCAGCTTTGACAGGGGGAGCTATGGCTACACCTTC.

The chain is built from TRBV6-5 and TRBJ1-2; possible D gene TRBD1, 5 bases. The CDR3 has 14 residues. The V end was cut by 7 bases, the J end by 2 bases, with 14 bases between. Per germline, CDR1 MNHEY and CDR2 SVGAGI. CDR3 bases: TGTGCCAGCACCGCGGGGGGGTCCAACTATGGCTACACCTTC. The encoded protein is CASTAGGSNYGYTF.

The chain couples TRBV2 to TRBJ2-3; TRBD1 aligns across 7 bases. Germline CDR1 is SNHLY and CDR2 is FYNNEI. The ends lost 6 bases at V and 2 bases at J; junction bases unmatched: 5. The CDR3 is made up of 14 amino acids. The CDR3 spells CASSRDRPTDTQYF. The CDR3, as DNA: TGTGCCAGCAGCAGGGACAGACCCACAGATACGCAGTATTTT.

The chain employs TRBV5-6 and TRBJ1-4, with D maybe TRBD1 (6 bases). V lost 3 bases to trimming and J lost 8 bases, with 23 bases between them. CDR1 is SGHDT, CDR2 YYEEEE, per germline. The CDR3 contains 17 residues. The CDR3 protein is CASSSAKDSLTLEKLFF. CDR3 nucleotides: TGTGCCAGCAGCTCAGCGAAGGACAGTCTTACACTCGAAAAACTGTTTTTT.

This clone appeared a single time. CDR3 DNA sequence: TGTGCCAGCAGACATACAGGGGCCGCCGACACTGAAGCTTTCTTT. As protein: CASRHTGAADTEAFF. The chain employs TRBV6-5 and TRBJ1-1; 7 nucleotides align to TRBD1. The CDR3 is 15 residues long. Looked up from germline, CDR1 is MNHEY and CDR2 is SVGAGI. V dropped 6 bases and J dropped 3; count of bases not matched to a gene: 10.

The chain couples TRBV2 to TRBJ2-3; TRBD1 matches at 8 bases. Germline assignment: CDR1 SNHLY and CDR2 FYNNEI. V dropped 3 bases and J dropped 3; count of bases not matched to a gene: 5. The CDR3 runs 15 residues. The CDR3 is CASSEDRVGTDTQYF. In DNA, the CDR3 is TGTGCCAGCAGTGAGGACAGGGTAGGAACAGATACGCAGTATTTT.

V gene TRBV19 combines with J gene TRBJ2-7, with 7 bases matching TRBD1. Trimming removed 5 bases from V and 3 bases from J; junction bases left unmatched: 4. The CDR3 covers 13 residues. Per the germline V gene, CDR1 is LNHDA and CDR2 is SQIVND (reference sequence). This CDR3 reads CASSSGTDYEQYF. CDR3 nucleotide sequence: TGTGCCAGTAGTTCCGGGACAGACTACGAGCAGTACTTC.

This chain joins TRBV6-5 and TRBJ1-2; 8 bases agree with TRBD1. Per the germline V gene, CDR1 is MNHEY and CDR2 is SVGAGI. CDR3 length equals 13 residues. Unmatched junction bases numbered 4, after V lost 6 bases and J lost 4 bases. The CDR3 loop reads CASSRDRRYGYTF. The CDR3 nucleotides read TGTGCCAGCAGCAGGGACAGGCGCTATGGCTACACCTTC.